A single sample is the source of the 9 T cell receptor beta chains below, sequenced in a study of T cell responses to AZD1222 COVID-19 vaccine (dated by TCRdb to the early 2020s). To prepare the library, the immunoSEQ multiplex PCR assay was applied. What TCRdb holds here is the immuneACCESS table cut down to in-frame rearrangements. Part of the clones is not present; checked against another copy, under half of the missing clones reflect an unresolved V gene, and the others are unexplained. The table for this sample lists about 130,000 clones; about 93% of them were counted only once. Clones ranked in the top ten supply roughly 6.6% of the sample. This specimen's time point label, interpreted: baseline before first vaccination. The sample in question was peripheral blood, obtained on day 0 of AZD1222 vaccination. These receptor sequences come from an adult in good health.

This chain uses TRBV2 with TRBJ1-1; TRBD1 is a possible D gene (6 bases). Germline V lookup: CDR1 SNHLY, CDR2 FYNNEI. V was pared by 7 bases and J by 11 bases, with 20 bases between. This CDR3 comprises 13 residues. CDR3 DNA sequence: TGTGCCAGCATACGGACAGCCAAGGAGCTGGCTTTCTTT. The encoded protein is CASIRTAKELAFF. The variable domain in full, with the rest retrieved from reference TRBV2 and TRBJ1-1, is EPEVTQTPSHQVTQMGQEVILRCVPISNHLYFYWYRQILGQKVEFLVSFYNNEISEKSEIFDDQFSVERPDGSNFTLKIRSTKLEDSAMYFCASIRTAKELAFFGQGTRLTVV.

J is TRBJ1-3 and V is TRBV6-1; no definite D call. V lost 2 bases and J lost 3, with 2 bases in between. This CDR3 is built from 12 residues. The germline V gene has CDR1 MNHNS and CDR2 SASEGT. This CDR3 reads CASSERGNTIYF. The DNA of the CDR3 is TGTGCCAGCAGTGAACGTGGAAACACCATATATTTT.

V gene TRBV27 combines with J gene TRBJ2-7, with unresolved D. V dropped 10 bases and J dropped 3 bases, with 13 bases sitting between them. The germline V gene has CDR1 MNHEY and CDR2 SMNVEV (reference sequence). This CDR3 comprises 12 residues. The CDR3 bases are TGTGCCACCCAACCTAACCACTACGAGCAGTACTTC. Translation gives CATQPNHYEQYF.

The V call is TRBV7-9, the J call TRBJ1-2, with D perhaps TRBD1 (5 bases). Per the germline V gene, CDR1 is SEHNR and CDR2 is FQNEAQ (reference sequence). The CDR3 is made up of 14 amino acids. Trimming removed 5 bases from V and 3 bases from J, with 13 bases in between. This chain's CDR3 is CASSPPHRYYGYTF. The CDR3 bases are TGTGCCAGCAGCCCCCCCCACAGGTACTATGGCTACACCTTC.

The rearrangement joins TRBV3-1 (or the pseudogene TRBV3-2) to TRBJ1-5, with 8 bases fitting TRBD1. Trimming cost V 4 bases and J 4 bases; bases outside gene matches: 15. The CDR3 runs to 18 residues. The V gene's germline CDR1 is LGHDT and CDR2 YNNKEL (reference sequence). CDR3 region: CASSPLPGTGTKNQPQHF. CDR3 DNA sequence: TGTGCCAGCAGCCCCCTTCCCGGGACAGGAACAAAAAATCAGCCCCAGCATTTT.

The chain employs TRBV20-1 and TRBJ2-4, with 10 bases lining up with TRBD2. V gave up 3 bases and J gave up 0 bases; unmatched junction bases: 5. Germline CDR1 and CDR2: DFQATT and SNEGSKA (reference sequence). This CDR3 is built from 16 residues. CDR3 in DNA: TGCAGTGCTAGTCCCCTAGCGGGAGTAGCCAAAAACATTCAGTACTTC. Its translation: CSASPLAGVAKNIQYF.

The chain is built from TRBV2 and TRBJ2-6; 12 bases are a match to TRBD2. Germline lookup yields CDR1 SNHLY and CDR2 FYNNEI. The CDR3 sequence is 17 residues long. V lost 5 bases and J lost 0; bases outside the gene matches: 2. The CDR3, as DNA: TGTGCCAGCAGTTTGACTAGCGGGAGCTCTGGGGCCAACGTCCTGACTTTC. It codes for CASSLTSGSSGANVLTF. Using reference TRBV2 and TRBJ2-6 for the parts outside the CDR3, the full variable domain is EPEVTQTPSHQVTQMGQEVILRCVPISNHLYFYWYRQILGQKVEFLVSFYNNEISEKSEIFDDQFSVERPDGSNFTLKIRSTKLEDSAMYFCASSLTSGSSGANVLTFGAGSRLTVL.

The CDR3 sequence is CSAGQANYGYTF. The CDR3, as DNA: TGCAGCGCGGGACAGGCTAACTATGGCTACACCTTC. The chain uses TRBV29-1 and TRBJ1-2, with 8 positions matching TRBD1. This CDR3 region has 12 residues. Germline V gene data show CDR1 as SQVTM and CDR2 as ANQGSEA. The V and J ends lost 7 bases and 0 bases, in that order; junction bases with no gene match: 1.

The CDR3 sequence is CASSQDVTSKKRFCEQFF. Here the CDR3 DNA reads TGTGCCAGCAGCCAAGACGTGACTAGCAAGAAGCGGTTTTGTGAGCAGTTCTTC. The J gene is TRBJ2-1, the V gene TRBV3-1 (or the pseudogene TRBV3-2); TRBD2 matches at 7 bases. Losses at the gene ends were 0 bases for V and 9 bases for J; bases not matched to a gene: 17. The length of the CDR3 is 18 residues. Germline-derived CDR1 and CDR2 are LGHDT and YNNKEL (reference sequence).